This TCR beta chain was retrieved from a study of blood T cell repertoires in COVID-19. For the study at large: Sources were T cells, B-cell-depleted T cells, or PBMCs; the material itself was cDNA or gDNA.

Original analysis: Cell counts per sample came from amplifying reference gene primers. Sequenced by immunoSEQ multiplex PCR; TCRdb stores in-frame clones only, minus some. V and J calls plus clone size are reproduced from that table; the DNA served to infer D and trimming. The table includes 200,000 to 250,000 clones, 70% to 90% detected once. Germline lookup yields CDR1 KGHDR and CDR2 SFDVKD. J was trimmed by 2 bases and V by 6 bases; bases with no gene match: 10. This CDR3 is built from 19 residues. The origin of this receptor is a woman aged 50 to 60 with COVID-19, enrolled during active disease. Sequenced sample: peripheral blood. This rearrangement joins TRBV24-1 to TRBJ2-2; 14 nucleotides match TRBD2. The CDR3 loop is CATSSRGTSGGLNTGELFF. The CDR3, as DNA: TGTGCCACCAGTAGCCGGGGGACTAGCGGGGGCCTTAACACCGGGGAGCTGTTTTTT.